These 25 T cell receptor beta chains were all obtained from the same sample, sequenced in a study of Ad26.COV2.S vaccination and SARS-CoV-2 variants. Treatment reported: some 20 received Ad26.COV2.S at low or high dose, single or two shots; 5 received placebo; per-sample allocation not given. Sampling happened 63 days after the first vaccine or placebo injection. Sequenced by immunoSEQ multiplex PCR; TCRdb stores in-frame clones only, minus some. The sample contains about 320,000 clones, more than 70% of which appear only once. The starting material was peripheral blood, obtained in a trial of Ad26.COV2.S vaccine versus placebo. The receptor set was obtained from a person aged 18-60 years who received the Ad26.COV2.S COVID-19 vaccine or a placebo.

The chain joins TRBV11-3 to TRBJ2-1, with 9 bases identical to TRBD2. CDR1 SGHNT and CDR2 YENEEA come from the germline V gene. This CDR3 comprises 15 residues. With V trimmed by 2 bases and J by 4 bases, 3 bases remained unmatched. The CDR3 region is CASSLFSGGYNEQFF. The DNA for the CDR3 is TGTGCCAGCAGCTTATTTAGCGGGGGATACAATGAGCAGTTCTTC.

This clone appeared a few times. The chain has TRBV18 and TRBJ2-1; 7 positions agree with TRBD2. Looked up from germline, CDR1 is KGHSH and CDR2 is LQKENI. The CDR3 runs 15 residues. Losses at the gene ends were 0 bases for V and 5 bases for J; bases not matched to a gene: 4. CDR3 amino acids: CASSPPAGDDNEQFF. The CDR3 bases are TGTGCCAGCTCACCACCGGCGGGGGACGACAATGAGCAGTTCTTC.

The genes are TRBV5-4 and TRBJ1-1; D perhaps matches TRBD1 (5 bases). Germline loops: CDR1 SGHNT, CDR2 YYREEE (reference sequence). Trimming shortened V by 0 bases and J by 0 bases, and 12 bases separated the two germline ends. The CDR3 runs to 16 residues. The CDR3: CASSLGGALLNTEAFF. In nucleotides, the CDR3 is TGTGCCAGCAGCTTGGGCGGGGCGCTTTTGAACACTGAAGCTTTCTTT.

V is TRBV4-3 and J is TRBJ1-4; D call uncertain. Trimming took off 6 bases at V and 3 bases at J, with 11 bases between the two ends. The CDR3 is made up of 14 amino acids. Germline CDR1 and CDR2: LGHNA and YSLEER. The CDR3 reads CASSVGTPNEKLFF. The CDR3 region has the DNA TGCGCCAGCAGTGTCGGTACGCCTAATGAAAAACTGTTTTTT.

The CDR3 nucleotides read TGTGCCACCAGCAGAGGCCGGACAGATAGCAATCAGCCCCAGCATTTT. Its translation is CATSRGRTDSNQPQHF. The genes are TRBV15 and TRBJ1-5; possible D gene TRBD1, 6 bases. The CDR3 covers 16 residues. Germline CDR1 LNHNV, CDR2 YYDKDF (reference sequence). Trimming removed 1 base at V and 0 bases at J, with 10 bases between.

The chain employs TRBV11-2 and TRBJ1-1, with no clear D. V was pared by 1 base and J by 1 base, with 13 bases between. The CDR3 length is 16 residues. In germline, CDR1 is SGHAT, CDR2 FQNNGV. CDR3 DNA sequence: TGTGCCAGCAGCTTAGTATCTCCAGAGTGGAACACTGAAGCTTTCTTT. This codes for CASSLVSPEWNTEAFF. Combining the CDR3 with reference TRBV11-2 and TRBJ1-1 gives the whole variable domain EAGVAQSPRYKIIEKRQSVAFWCNPISGHATLYWYQQILGQGPKLLIQFQNNGVVDDSQLPKDRFSAERLKGVDSTLKIQPAKLEDSAVYLCASSLVSPEWNTEAFFGQGTRLTVV.

The chain couples TRBV5-4 to TRBJ2-4, with 9 bases matching TRBD1. The CDR3 spans 17 residues. With 4 bases clipped from V and 7 bases from J, the junction kept 15 bases outside the gene matches. Germline CDR1 is SGHNT and CDR2 is YYREEE (reference sequence). The CDR3 sequence: CASSPGQGAHLQNIQYF. The CDR3 nucleotides read TGTGCCAGCAGCCCGGGACAGGGCGCCCATCTTCAGAACATTCAGTACTTC.

The V gene is TRBV20-1, the J gene TRBJ1-2; perhaps TRBD1 as D (6 bases). The CDR3 contains 11 residues. V was trimmed by 6 bases and J by 7 bases, leaving 12 bases between them. Looked up from germline, CDR1 is DFQATT and CDR2 is SNEGSKA (reference sequence). The CDR3 DNA reads as TGCAGTGCGTACAGGGAGCCTGGCTACACCTTC. Protein: CSAYREPGYTF.

This chain uses TRBV3-1 (or the pseudogene TRBV3-2) with TRBJ1-5; no definite D call. The ends were cut back, 1 base at V and 4 bases at J, with 11 bases in the middle. The CDR3 runs 15 residues. CDR1 and CDR2 (germline): LGHDT, YNNKEL (reference sequence). The CDR3 is CASSQVIGDNQPQHF. The CDR3 DNA is TGTGCCAGCAGCCAAGTTATCGGAGATAATCAGCCCCAGCATTTT.

The chain couples TRBV5-8 to TRBJ1-1; D may be TRBD1 (5 bases). Trimming took off 3 bases at V and 1 base at J, with 16 bases between the two ends. Per germline, CDR1 SGHTS and CDR2 YDEGEE. This CDR3 has 16 residues. Written as DNA, the CDR3 is TGTGCCAGCAGCTCCGGGACGGCTCCTGAGAACACTGAAGCTTTCTTT. This gives the protein CASSSGTAPENTEAFF.

The genes are TRBV30 and TRBJ2-1; tentative D call: TRBD2 (6 bases). In germline, CDR1 is GTSNPN, CDR2 SVGIG (reference sequence). This CDR3 has 15 residues. With 0 bases removed from V and 4 bases from J, the gap between germline ends came to 13 bases. The CDR3 loop is CAWSVVGSGYNEQFF. CDR3 nucleotides: TGTGCCTGGAGTGTAGTGGGTAGCGGTTACAATGAGCAGTTCTTC.

The gene calls are TRBV6-2 or TRBV6-3 and TRBJ1-2, with a weak D call TRBD1 (5 bases). The ends were cut back, 4 bases at V and 7 bases at J, with 16 bases in the middle. Germline V lookup: CDR1 MNHEY, CDR2 SVGEGT. CDR3 length: 14 residues. This CDR3 reads CASSSLRGASGYTF. The CDR3 DNA sequence: TGTGCCAGCAGTTCCCTAAGGGGCGCAAGTGGCTACACCTTC.

The chain recombines TRBV6-2 or TRBV6-3 with TRBJ1-5; 8 bases agree with TRBD1. The CDR3 is 16 residues long. After removal of 2 bases from V and 2 bases from J, the junction contained 5 bases not matched to a gene. In germline, CDR1 is MNHEY, CDR2 SVGEGT. In DNA, the CDR3 is TGTGCCAGCAGTTACCAACAGGGGGGTCGCAATCAGCCCCAGCATTTT. Residues: CASSYQQGGRNQPQHF.

The chain is built from TRBV9 and TRBJ1-1; D might be TRBD1 (6 bases). Per the germline V gene, CDR1 is SGDLS and CDR2 is YYNGEE. This CDR3 is 14 amino acids long. V lost 3 bases to trimming and J lost 1 base, with 10 bases between them. This CDR3 is CASSEGDTNTEAFF. Here the CDR3 DNA reads TGTGCCAGCAGCGAGGGGGACACGAACACTGAAGCTTTCTTT.

The chain recombines TRBV4-1 with TRBJ1-1, with a tentative D call TRBD1 (5 bases). Trimming pared 0 bases from V and 5 bases from J, leaving 16 bases between. This CDR3 has 16 residues. In germline, CDR1 is MGHRA, CDR2 YSYEKL. The CDR3 DNA reads TGCGCCAGCAGCCAAGAATTTAGTGGGGGAAGGACTGAAGCTTTCTTT. Its protein product is CASSQEFSGGRTEAFF.

The V and J genes are TRBV18 and TRBJ2-1; 11 positions agree with TRBD2. J lost 9 bases, V lost 4 bases, and 5 bases had no gene match. The CDR3 is made up of 14 amino acids. Germline assignment: CDR1 KGHSH and CDR2 LQKENI. CDR3 coding DNA: TGTGCCAGCTCACTACTAGCGGGGGAAGGTGAGCAGTTCTTC. It encodes CASSLLAGEGEQFF.

The gene calls are TRBV24-1 and TRBJ2-1, with TRBD1 matching over 12 bases. CDR1 KGHDR and CDR2 SFDVKD come from the germline V gene. Losses at the gene ends were 6 bases for V and 8 bases for J; bases not matched to a gene: 7. The CDR3 loop spans 15 amino acids. The CDR3 region is CATSSGTGGLDEQFF. For the CDR3, the DNA is TGTGCCACCAGTTCCGGGACAGGGGGCCTCGATGAGCAGTTCTTC.

The chain links TRBV15 to TRBJ2-7, with 8 positions matching TRBD1. V dropped 2 bases and J dropped 1; count of bases not matched to a gene: 4. This CDR3 has 15 amino acids. Germline values: CDR1 LNHNV, CDR2 YYDKDF (reference sequence). The CDR3 spells CATSRPGQDSYEQYF. CDR3 DNA sequence: TGTGCCACCAGCAGACCGGGACAGGATTCCTACGAGCAGTACTTC.

The chain links TRBV4-2 to TRBJ1-3, with unresolved D. V gave up 3 bases and J gave up 8 bases, with 8 bases separating them. The CDR3 loop spans 12 amino acids. Germline-derived CDR1 and CDR2 are LGHNA and YNFKEQ. This CDR3 is CASSQPRDTIYF. The CDR3 coding sequence is TGTGCCAGCAGCCAGCCCCGGGACACCATATATTTT.

The V gene is TRBV7-2, the J gene TRBJ1-1, with 8 bases matching TRBD1. The germline V gene encodes CDR1 SGHTA and CDR2 FQGNSA. The CDR3 has 14 residues. The junction had 3 bases not matched to a gene; V was cut back by 2 bases and J by 4 bases. In nucleotides, the CDR3 is TGTGCCAGCAGCTTAACACAGGGGGGCACTGAAGCTTTCTTT. It translates to CASSLTQGGTEAFF.

CDR3 DNA: TGTGCCACCCTCCGCTGGTATGGCTACACCTTC. Translated: CATLRWYGYTF. V and J are TRBV12-3 or TRBV12-4 and TRBJ1-2; D uncertain. V dropped 10 bases and J dropped 5 bases, with 11 bases sitting between them. The CDR3 spans 11 residues.

The rearrangement uses TRBV29-1 and TRBJ1-2, with TRBD1 as a possible D gene (6 bases). CDR3 size: 11 residues. Per the germline V gene, CDR1 is SQVTM and CDR2 is ANQGSEA. The CDR3 reads CGGASLWGYTF. DNA for the CDR3: TGCGGGGGGGCGTCATTATGGGGCTACACCTTC. The complete variable domain, with remaining parts taken from reference TRBV29-1 and TRBJ1-2, reads SAVISQKPSRDICQRGTSLTIQCQVDSQVTMMFWYRQQPGQSLTLIATANQGSEATYESGFVIDKFPISRPNLTFSTLTVSNMSPEDSSIYLCGGASLWGYTFGSGTRLTVV.

The chain carries TRBV18 and TRBJ1-4; the D gene is possibly TRBD1 (5 bases). The CDR3 consists of 14 residues. With 3 bases removed from V and 7 bases from J, the gap between germline ends came to 12 bases. Looked up from germline, CDR1 is KGHSH and CDR2 is LQKENI. Written as DNA, the CDR3 is TGTGCCAGCTCACCGACAGCGAGGGGTGAAAAACTGTTTTTT. Translating gives CASSPTARGEKLFF.

This chain connects TRBV5-4 to TRBJ1-3; D gene ambiguous. Germline loops: CDR1 SGHNT, CDR2 YYREEE (reference sequence). Trimming cost V 0 bases and J 4 bases, with 8 bases left between them. This CDR3 comprises 14 residues. Here the CDR3 reads CASSLAGRGNTIYF. DNA for the CDR3: TGTGCCAGCAGCTTGGCTGGGAGGGGAAACACCATATATTTT.

This chain uses TRBV6-5 with TRBJ1-1; TRBD1 agrees at 7 bases. The length of the CDR3 is 11 residues. The germline gives CDR1 MNHEY, CDR2 SVGAGI. Trimming removed 5 bases from V and 8 bases from J; junction bases left unmatched: 2. Here the CDR3 reads CASSLGQEAFF. CDR3 DNA sequence: TGTGCCAGCAGTCTGGGACAGGAAGCTTTCTTT.